The 19 T cell receptor beta chains below all came from one sample that was sequenced in a study of blood T cell repertoires in COVID-19. TCRdb's copy holds only in-frame clones and misses some; the assay was immunoSEQ multiplex PCR. The sample comprises about 82,000 clones, just under 80% of which are singletons, and just over 35% rests with the top ten. The specimen was peripheral blood. These receptors were taken from a man aged 60-69 years with COVID-19, enrolled during active disease.

The V call is TRBV29-1, the J call TRBJ2-3; TRBD2 aligns across 9 bases. The J segment lost 1 base and the V segment lost 5 bases, leaving 7 bases of the junction unmatched. Germline V gene sequence: CDR1 SQVTM, CDR2 ANQGSEA. The CDR3 covers 15 residues. CDR3 loop: CSVRLAGAGTDTQYF. Here the CDR3 DNA reads TGCAGCGTTCGGTTAGCGGGGGCGGGCACAGATACGCAGTATTTT.

The rearrangement links TRBV6-5 to TRBJ2-2; 9 nucleotides align to TRBD2. The CDR3 has 15 amino acids. The junction had 7 bases not matched to a gene; V was cut back by 8 bases and J by 3 bases. Germline lookup yields CDR1 MNHEY and CDR2 SVGAGI. The CDR3 sequence is CASGVAGDHTGELFF. In nucleotides, the CDR3 is TGTGCCAGCGGGGTAGCGGGGGATCACACCGGGGAGCTGTTTTTT.

This clone was seen repeatedly, ten times or more. This chain uses TRBV6-4 with TRBJ1-2; a possible D gene is TRBD1 (5 bases). V was pared by 2 bases and J by 0 bases, with 10 bases between. The CDR3 contains 15 residues. Germline values: CDR1 MRHNA, CDR2 SNTAGT. CDR3: CASSDGSGSNYGYTF. As DNA, the CDR3 is TGTGCCAGCAGTGACGGGTCAGGGTCTAACTATGGCTACACCTTC.

The table lists this clone with a count of one. V is TRBV9 and J is TRBJ1-4; possibly TRBD1 for D (5 bases). Trimming shortened V by 3 bases and J by 5 bases, and 11 bases separated the two germline ends. The CDR3 loop spans 14 amino acids. Germline loops: CDR1 SGDLS, CDR2 YYNGEE. The DNA of the CDR3 is TGTGCCAGCAGCGGCGGGACTGCAAATGAAAAACTGTTTTTT. It specifies CASSGGTANEKLFF.

A word on this clone: One junction end disagrees with the germline gene, perhaps due to a read error. The V and J genes are TRBV7-7 and TRBJ2-2, with D possibly matching TRBD2 (5 bases). CDR1 SSHAT and CDR2 FNYEAQ come from the germline V gene (reference sequence). CDR3 length: 17 amino acids. As DNA, the CDR3 is TGTGCTAGCAGCTTATACGGTCAAGGTCGGGGCACCGGGGAGCTGTTTTTT. Its translation is CASSLYGQGRGTGELFF.

This clone was seen a few times. The chain employs TRBV28 and TRBJ2-1; no definite D call. Trimming pared 10 bases from V and 3 bases from J, leaving 7 bases between. Per germline, CDR1 MDHEN and CDR2 SYDVKM. This CDR3 region has 11 residues. CDR3 coding DNA: TGTGCCACCACTGGCTACAATGAGCAGTTCTTC. It codes for CATTGYNEQFF.

The rearrangement joins TRBV30 to TRBJ1-1; TRBD1 matches 8 bases. Trimming took 0 bases from V and 0 from J; bases not matched to a gene: 6. This CDR3 has 16 residues. Germline CDR1 and CDR2: GTSNPN and SVGIG (reference sequence). The DNA of the CDR3 is TGTGCCTGGAGTGTTTGGGGGGACAGGATGAACACTGAAGCTTTCTTT. It is translated as CAWSVWGDRMNTEAFF.

The rearrangement joins TRBV6-2 or TRBV6-3 to TRBJ2-4; D is possibly TRBD1 (6 bases). V was shortened by 6 bases and J by 1 base, with 13 bases between the two germline ends. The CDR3 sequence is 15 residues long. The germline CDR1 and CDR2 sequences are MNHEY and SVGEGT. CDR3 residues: CASSEQGLAKNIQYF. DNA of the CDR3: TGTGCCAGCAGCGAACAGGGTCTTGCCAAAAACATTCAGTACTTC.

The chain employs TRBV11-3 and TRBJ2-5; 8 positions agree with TRBD1. In germline, CDR1 is SGHNT, CDR2 YENEEA. With 0 bases clipped from V and 1 base from J, the junction kept 7 bases outside the gene matches. The CDR3 consists of 17 residues. The chain's CDR3 is CASSLDFRDRFQETQYF. The CDR3 bases are TGTGCCAGCAGCTTAGATTTCCGGGACAGGTTCCAAGAGACCCAGTACTTC.

J is TRBJ2-7 and V is TRBV7-9; TRBD2 matches 7 bases. The V and J ends lost 5 bases and 2 bases, in that order; junction bases with no gene match: 12. The V gene's germline CDR1 is SEHNR and CDR2 FQNEAQ (reference sequence). The CDR3 length is 16 residues. The chain's CDR3 is CASSPDGGRVPYEQYF. As DNA, the CDR3 is TGTGCCAGCAGCCCCGATGGGGGGAGGGTACCCTACGAGCAGTACTTC.

The chain links TRBV7-3 to TRBJ2-1; 10 bases line up with TRBD2. Germline assignment: CDR1 SGHTA and CDR2 FQGTGA. The J segment lost 7 bases and the V segment lost 5 bases, leaving 8 bases of the junction unmatched. CDR3 length equals 15 residues. The CDR3, as DNA: TGTGCCAGCAGCCTCATCCCGACTAGCGGGAATGAGCAGTTCTTC. Translated: CASSLIPTSGNEQFF. The entire variable domain, with the rest obtained from reference TRBV7-3 and TRBJ2-1, is as follows: GAGVSQTPSNKVTEKGKYVELRCDPISGHTALYWYRQSLGQGPEFLIYFQGTGAADDSGLPNDRFFAVRPEGSVSTLKIQRTERGDSAVYLCASSLIPTSGNEQFFGPGTRLTVL.

The chain has TRBV5-8 and TRBJ2-5; 10 positions match TRBD1. The CDR3 totals 16 residues. The germline CDR1 and CDR2 sequences are SGHTS and YDEGEE. V gave up 4 bases and J gave up 3 bases; unmatched junction bases: 9. CDR3 region: CASSPGAGTGEETQYF. DNA of the CDR3: TGTGCCAGCAGCCCTGGCGCCGGGACAGGGGAAGAGACCCAGTACTTC. Full variable domain (missing parts from reference TRBV5-8 and TRBJ2-5): EAGVTQSPTHLIKTRGQQATLRCSPISGHTSVYWYQQALGLGLQFLLWYDEGEERNRGNFPPRFSGRQFPNYSSELNVNALELEDSALYLCASSPGAGTGEETQYFGPGTRLLVL.

V is TRBV18 and J is TRBJ2-1; 8 bases agree with TRBD2. There are 19 residues in the CDR3. The V segment lost 3 bases and the J segment 0 bases; nucleotides outside the gene matches: 13. Germline values: CDR1 KGHSH, CDR2 LQKENI. CDR3 DNA: TGTGCCAGCTCACCGGTTTCCCCTAGCGGGTGGAGCTCCTACAATGAGCAGTTCTTC. Translation gives CASSPVSPSGWSSYNEQFF.

With respect to this clone: Mismatch with germline at one junction end may stem from a read error. This chain joins TRBV11-3 and TRBJ2-7, with 10 bases lining up with TRBD2. This CDR3 is built from 18 residues. CDR1 and CDR2 (germline): SGHNT, YENEEA. The CDR3 bases are TGTGCCAGCAGCGTAGACCCTCCTCTAGCGGGAGTTTCCTACGAGCAGTACTTC. It specifies CASSVDPPLAGVSYEQYF.

By proportion, this clone is medium-sized (0.01 to 0.1%). The CDR3 bases are TGTGCCAGCAGTTTATCCCAGGGATGGGTCAATGAGCAGTTCTTC. Encoded protein: CASSLSQGWVNEQFF. The V gene is TRBV27, the J gene TRBJ2-1; the D gene is possibly TRBD1 (5 bases). This CDR3 has 15 amino acids. V was trimmed by 0 bases and J by 6 bases, leaving 12 bases between them. Germline V CDR1 and CDR2: MNHEY, SMNVEV (reference sequence).

This clone was found once. The chain couples TRBV29-1 to TRBJ2-7; 8 bases agree with TRBD2. CDR1 is SQVTM and CDR2 is ANQGSEA in the germline V gene. With 4 bases clipped from V and 2 bases from J, the junction kept 10 bases outside the gene matches. The CDR3 loop spans 15 amino acids. CDR3 sequence: CSVVRGRGVTYEQYF. In DNA, the CDR3 is TGCAGCGTTGTTCGGGGGCGGGGGGTTACCTACGAGCAGTACTTC.

The chain couples TRBV7-6 to TRBJ2-3; TRBD1 matches at 8 bases. The CDR3 is 19 amino acids. Trimming removed 2 bases from V and 0 bases from J; junction bases left unmatched: 13. Germline lookup yields CDR1 SGHVS and CDR2 FNYEAQ. The CDR3 loop reads CASSLRWTGKGASTDTQYF. The CDR3 region has the DNA TGTGCCAGCAGCTTAAGGTGGACAGGGAAGGGCGCCAGCACAGATACGCAGTATTTT.

The rearrangement joins TRBV2 to TRBJ2-2, with D possibly TRBD1 on 5 matching bases. V gave up 8 bases and J gave up 1 base, with 11 bases separating them. This CDR3 comprises 14 residues. CDR1 is SNHLY, CDR2 FYNNEI, per germline. CDR3: CASGRTGNTGELFF. Here the CDR3 DNA reads TGTGCCAGCGGTCGCACAGGGAACACCGGGGAGCTGTTTTTT. The full variable domain, in which reference TRBV2 and TRBJ2-2 provide the parts outside the CDR3, is EPEVTQTPSHQVTQMGQEVILRCVPISNHLYFYWYRQILGQKVEFLVSFYNNEISEKSEIFDDQFSVERPDGSNFTLKIRSTKLEDSAMYFCASGRTGNTGELFFGEGSRLTVL.

The chain is built from TRBV11-2 and TRBJ2-3; 11 nucleotides match TRBD2. Germline loops: CDR1 SGHAT, CDR2 FQNNGV. CDR3 length equals 17 residues. V shed 1 base and J 2 bases; nucleotides not matched to a gene: 5. This CDR3 is CASSLGLAGGPTDTQYF. CDR3 coding DNA: TGTGCCAGCAGCTTAGGCCTAGCGGGAGGCCCCACAGATACGCAGTATTTT. Supplemented by reference TRBV11-2 and TRBJ2-3, the full variable domain reads EAGVAQSPRYKIIEKRQSVAFWCNPISGHATLYWYQQILGQGPKLLIQFQNNGVVDDSQLPKDRFSAERLKGVDSTLKIQPAKLEDSAVYLCASSLGLAGGPTDTQYFGPGTRLTVL.